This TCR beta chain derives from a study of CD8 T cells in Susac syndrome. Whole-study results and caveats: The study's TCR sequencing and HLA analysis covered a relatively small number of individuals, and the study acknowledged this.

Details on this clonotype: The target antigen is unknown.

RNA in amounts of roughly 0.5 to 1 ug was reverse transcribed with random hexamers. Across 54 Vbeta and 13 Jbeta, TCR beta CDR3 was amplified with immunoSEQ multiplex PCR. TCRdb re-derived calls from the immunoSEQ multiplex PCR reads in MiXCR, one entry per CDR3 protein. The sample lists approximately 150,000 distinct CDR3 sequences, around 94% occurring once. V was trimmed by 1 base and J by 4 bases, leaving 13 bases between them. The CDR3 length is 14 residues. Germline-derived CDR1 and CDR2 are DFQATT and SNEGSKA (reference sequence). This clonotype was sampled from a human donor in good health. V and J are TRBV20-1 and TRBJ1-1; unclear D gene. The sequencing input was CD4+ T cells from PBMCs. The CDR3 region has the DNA TGCAGTGCTAGAGGGACTGCGGGGATCACTGAAGCTTTCTTT. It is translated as CSARGTAGITEAFF.